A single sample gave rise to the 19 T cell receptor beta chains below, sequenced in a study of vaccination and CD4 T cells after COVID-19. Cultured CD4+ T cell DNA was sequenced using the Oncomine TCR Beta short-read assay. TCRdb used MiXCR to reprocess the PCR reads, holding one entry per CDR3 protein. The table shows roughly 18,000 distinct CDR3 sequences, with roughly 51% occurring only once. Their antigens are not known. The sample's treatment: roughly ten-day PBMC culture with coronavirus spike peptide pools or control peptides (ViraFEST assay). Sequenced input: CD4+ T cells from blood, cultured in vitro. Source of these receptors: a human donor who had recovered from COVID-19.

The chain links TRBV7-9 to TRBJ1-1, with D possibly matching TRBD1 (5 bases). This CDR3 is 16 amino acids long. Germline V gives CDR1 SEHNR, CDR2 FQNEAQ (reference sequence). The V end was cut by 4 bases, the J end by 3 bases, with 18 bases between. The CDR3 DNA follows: TGTGCCAGCAGCTCCCGTCGGACATCAGGAGACACTGAAGCTTTCTTT. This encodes CASSSRRTSGDTEAFF.

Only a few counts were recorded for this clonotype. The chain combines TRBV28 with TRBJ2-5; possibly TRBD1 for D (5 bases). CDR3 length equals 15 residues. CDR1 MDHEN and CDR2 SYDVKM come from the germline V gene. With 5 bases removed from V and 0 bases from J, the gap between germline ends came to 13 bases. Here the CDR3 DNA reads TGTGCCAGCAGTACGCCGACAGAGTACCAAGAGACCCAGTACTTC. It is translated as CASSTPTEYQETQYF. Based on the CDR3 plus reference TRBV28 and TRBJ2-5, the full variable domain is DVKVTQSSRYLVKRTGEKVFLECVQDMDHENMFWYRQDPGLGLRLIYFSYDVKMKEKGDIPEGYSVSREKKERFSLILESASTNQTSMYLCASSTPTEYQETQYFGPGTRLLVL.

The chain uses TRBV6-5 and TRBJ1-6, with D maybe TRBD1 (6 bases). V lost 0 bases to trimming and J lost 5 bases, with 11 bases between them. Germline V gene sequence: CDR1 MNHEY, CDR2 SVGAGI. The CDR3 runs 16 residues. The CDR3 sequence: CASSYSGGVNNSPLHF. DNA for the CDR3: TGTGCCAGCAGTTACTCAGGGGGGGTTAATAATTCACCCCTCCACTTT.

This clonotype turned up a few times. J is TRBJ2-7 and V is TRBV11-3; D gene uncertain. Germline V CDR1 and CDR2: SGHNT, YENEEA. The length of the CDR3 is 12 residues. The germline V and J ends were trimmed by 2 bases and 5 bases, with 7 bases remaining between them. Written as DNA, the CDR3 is TGTGCCAGCAGCTTAAATGCCAACGAGCAGTACTTC. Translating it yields CASSLNANEQYF.

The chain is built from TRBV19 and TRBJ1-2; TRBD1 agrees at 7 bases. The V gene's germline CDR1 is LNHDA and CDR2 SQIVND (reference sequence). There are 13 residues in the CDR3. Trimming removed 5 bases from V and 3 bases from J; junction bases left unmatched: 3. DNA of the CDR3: TGTGCCAGTAGTCACGACAGGGACTATGGCTACACCTTC. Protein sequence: CASSHDRDYGYTF.

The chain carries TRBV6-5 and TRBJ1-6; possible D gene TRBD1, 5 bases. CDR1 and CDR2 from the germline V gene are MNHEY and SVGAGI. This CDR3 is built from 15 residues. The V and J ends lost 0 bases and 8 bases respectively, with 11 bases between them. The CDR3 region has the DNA TGTGCCAGCAGTTACTCCGGAGGGGCGGATTCACCCCTCCACTTT. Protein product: CASSYSGGADSPLHF.

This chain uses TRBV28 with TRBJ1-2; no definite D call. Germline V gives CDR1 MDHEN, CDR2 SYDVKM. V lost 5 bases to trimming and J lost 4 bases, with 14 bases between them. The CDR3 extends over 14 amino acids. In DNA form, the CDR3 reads TGTGCCAGCAGTCCCCACATGAATCCCTATGGCTACACCTTC. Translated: CASSPHMNPYGYTF.

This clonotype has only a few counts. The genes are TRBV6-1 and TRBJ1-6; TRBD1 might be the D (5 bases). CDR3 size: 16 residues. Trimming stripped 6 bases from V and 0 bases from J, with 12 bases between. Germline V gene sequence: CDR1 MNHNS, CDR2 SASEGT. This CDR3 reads CASRRDPSSYNSPLHF. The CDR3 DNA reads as TGTGCCAGCAGGCGGGACCCTAGCTCCTATAATTCACCCCTCCACTTT.

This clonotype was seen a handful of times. In nucleotides, the CDR3 is TGTGCCATCAGTGATACCCGGGGGGCCGGCAATCAGCCCCAGCATTTT. It specifies CAISDTRGAGNQPQHF. The chain has TRBV10-3 and TRBJ1-5; D is perhaps TRBD1 (6 bases). This CDR3 spans 16 amino acids. Germline CDR1 is ENHRY and CDR2 is SYGVKD. Trimming took off 3 bases at V and 2 bases at J, with 14 bases between the two ends.

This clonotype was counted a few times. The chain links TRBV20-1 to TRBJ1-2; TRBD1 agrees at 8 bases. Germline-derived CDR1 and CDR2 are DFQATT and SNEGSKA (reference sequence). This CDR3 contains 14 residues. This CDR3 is CSVGPRTGRYGYTF. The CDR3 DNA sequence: TGCTCGGTGGGACCACGGACAGGGAGATATGGCTACACCTTC.

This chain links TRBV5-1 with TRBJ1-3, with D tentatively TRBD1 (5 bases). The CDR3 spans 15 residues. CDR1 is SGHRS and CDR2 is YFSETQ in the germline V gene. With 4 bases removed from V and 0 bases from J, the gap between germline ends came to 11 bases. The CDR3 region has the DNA TGCGCCAGCAGCCCCAGGGTTCGCTCTGGAAACACCATATATTTT. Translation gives CASSPRVRSGNTIYF. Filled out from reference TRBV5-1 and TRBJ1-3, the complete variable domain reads KAGVTQTPRYLIKTRGQQVTLSCSPISGHRSVSWYQQTPGQGLQFLFEYFSETQRNKGNFPGRFSGRQFSNSRSEMNVSTLELGDSALYLCASSPRVRSGNTIYFGEGSWLTVV.

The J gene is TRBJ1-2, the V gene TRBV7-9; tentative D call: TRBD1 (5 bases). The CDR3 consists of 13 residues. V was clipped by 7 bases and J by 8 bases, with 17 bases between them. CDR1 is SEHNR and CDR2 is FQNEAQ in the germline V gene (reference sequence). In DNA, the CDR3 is TGTGCCAGCATCCCCTCACAGGATTGGGGCTACACCTTC. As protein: CASIPSQDWGYTF.

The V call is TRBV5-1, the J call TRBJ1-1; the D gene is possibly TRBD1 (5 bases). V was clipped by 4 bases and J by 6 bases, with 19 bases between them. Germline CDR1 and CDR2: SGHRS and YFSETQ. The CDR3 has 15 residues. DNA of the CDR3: TGCGCCAGCAGCCCCGCCGGGGCCCCAAGGGCTGAAGCTTTCTTT. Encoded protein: CASSPAGAPRAEAFF.

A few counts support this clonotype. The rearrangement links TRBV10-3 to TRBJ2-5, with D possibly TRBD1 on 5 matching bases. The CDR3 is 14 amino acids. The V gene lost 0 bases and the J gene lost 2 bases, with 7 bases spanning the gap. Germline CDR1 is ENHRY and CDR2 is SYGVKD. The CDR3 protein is CAISESQGQETQYF. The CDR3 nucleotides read TGTGCCATCAGTGAGTCGCAGGGACAAGAGACCCAGTACTTC.

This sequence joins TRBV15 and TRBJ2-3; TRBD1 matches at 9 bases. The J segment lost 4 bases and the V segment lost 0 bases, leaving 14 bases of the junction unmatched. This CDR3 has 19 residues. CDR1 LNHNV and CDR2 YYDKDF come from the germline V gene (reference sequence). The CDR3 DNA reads TGTGCCACCAGCAGAGAGTATGTCACCCGGGGACAGGGTGCAGATACGCAGTATTTT. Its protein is CATSREYVTRGQGADTQYF.

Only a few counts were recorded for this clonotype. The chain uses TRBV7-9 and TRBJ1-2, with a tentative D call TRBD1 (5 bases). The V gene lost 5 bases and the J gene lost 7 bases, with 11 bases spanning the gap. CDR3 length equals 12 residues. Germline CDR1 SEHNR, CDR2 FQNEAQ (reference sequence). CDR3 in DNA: TGTGCCAGCAGCCTCGACAGCGGTGGCTACACCTTC. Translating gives CASSLDSGGYTF.

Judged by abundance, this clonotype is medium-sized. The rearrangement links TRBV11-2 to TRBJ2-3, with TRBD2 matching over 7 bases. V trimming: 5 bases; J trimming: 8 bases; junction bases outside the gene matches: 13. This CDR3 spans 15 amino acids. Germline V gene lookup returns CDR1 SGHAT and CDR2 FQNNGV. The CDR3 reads CASSPPGLSGSTQYF. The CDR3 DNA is TGTGCCAGCAGCCCCCCGGGACTATCCGGTTCTACGCAGTATTTT. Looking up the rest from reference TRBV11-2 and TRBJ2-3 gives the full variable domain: EAGVAQSPRYKIIEKRQSVAFWCNPISGHATLYWYQQILGQGPKLLIQFQNNGVVDDSQLPKDRFSAERLKGVDSTLKIQPAKLEDSAVYLCASSPPGLSGSTQYFGPGTRLTVL.

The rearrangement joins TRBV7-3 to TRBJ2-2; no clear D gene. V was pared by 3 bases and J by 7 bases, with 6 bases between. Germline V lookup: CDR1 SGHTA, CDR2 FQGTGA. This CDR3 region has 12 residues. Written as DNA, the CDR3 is TGTGCCAGCAGCTTCCCCCGCGGGGAGCTGTTTTTT. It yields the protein CASSFPRGELFF.

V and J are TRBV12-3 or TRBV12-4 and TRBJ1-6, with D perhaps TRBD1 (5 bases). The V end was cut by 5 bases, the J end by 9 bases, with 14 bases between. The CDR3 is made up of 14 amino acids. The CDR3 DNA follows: TGTGCCAGCAGTAGGGGAGAGCCTTTTTCACCCCTCCACTTT. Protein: CASSRGEPFSPLHF.